This TCR beta chain originates from a study of T-cell reconstitution after alpha-beta-depleted transplantation in children (dated by TCRdb to 2015 to 2016). Concerning the study at large: T-cell immune reconstitution after TCRalphabeta/CD19-depleted allogeneic hematopoietic cell transplantation in children was quantitatively tracked in the study by means of TCR repertoire profiling.

Taken with the paper, the label for treatment or condition translates to: allogeneic hematopoietic cell transplantation with graft depleted of TCRalphabeta T cells and CD19 B cells. TCRalphabeta/CD19-depleted allogeneic hematopoietic cell grafts were given to the transplant recipients, all of whom were children. Trimming at the junction amounts to 5 bases on V and 0 bases on J, and the germline ends lie 18 bases apart. The CDR3 spans 17 residues, from the cysteine through the phenylalanine. Just the 51-base CDR3 DNA is kept, in frame starting at base 1. The germline V gene (reference sequence) provides CDR1 SEHNR and CDR2 FQNEAQ. Paper-wide results and their limitations: About two months after transplant, the apparently early recovery of alphabetaT-cell counts reportedly depended on just several hundred clones that had expanded rapidly and came from non-depleted graft cells. The frequencies of hyperexpanded clones fell over the following months, and after one year, T-cell counts and TCRbeta diversity were mostly attributed to newly produced T cells. In some patients, the high TCRbeta diversity seen at day 60 was put down to recipient T cells and intrathymic progenitors that had survived conditioning.

This clonotype was seen ten or more times. Its antigen target is currently unknown. The input lacks base qualities; no much larger clone sits a single base away. Receptors were amplified or captured by PCR. The instrument given in TCRdb is Illumina HiSeq 2500. Molecular barcoding was employed in the preparation of TCR libraries, with unique molecular identifiers being used to normalize TCRbeta repertoire quantification. TCRdb reprocessing: public reads trimmed at Q25 with fastp, clones called with MiXCR, in-frame beta chains kept. Identical CDR3 protein sequences are pooled into one entry, listed with their most common genes and DNA. The sample table lists a few thousand distinct CDR3 sequences, more than 9.5% of them with a count of one. 65% to 80% of the sample lies in the top ten.

This receptor chain uses TRBV7-9 and TRBJ2-3, and perhaps TRBD2 as D gene, on 6 matching bases. This sequence was found in a patient aged 2 to 9 who had a stem cell transplant for inherited bone marrow failure, so the T cells may come from the graft donor. The sample here was PBMCs, mostly from graft donor cells, taken 360 days after TCRalphabeta/CD19-depleted stem cell transplant. The CDR3 has the sequence CASSGGDFPSSTDTQYF. The nucleotides are TGTGCCAGCAGCGGCGGGGACTTTCCTTCTAGCACAGATACGCAGTATTTT. Where the CDR3 stops, the reference TRBV7-9 and TRBJ2-3 genes take over; the full variable domain is DTGVSQNPRHKITKRGQNVTFRCDPISEHNRLYWYRQTLGQGPEFLTYFQNEAQLEKSRLLSDRFSAERPKGSFSTLEIQRTEQGDSAMYLCASSGGDFPSSTDTQYFGPGTRLTVL.